This TCR beta chain was captured by sequencing in a study of cytomegalovirus exposure and HLA in healthy donors. Notes on the study in general: Being productive about 87% or about 30% of the time was typical of most TCR beta V segments in an earlier analysis.

PCR employed 60 Vbeta and 13 Jbeta primers. TCRdb keeps only in-frame clones here, not all; method: immunoSEQ multiplex PCR. This sample has approximately 190,000 clones, with around four fifths found just once. Participants comprised healthy donors of bone marrow. The V segment lost 2 bases and the J segment 3 bases; nucleotides outside the gene matches: 8. The CDR3 spans 17 residues. Germline V CDR1 and CDR2: SGHNT, YYREEE (reference sequence). Comment on this clone: Its antigen remains unidentified.

Sequencing used PBMCs. The rearrangement joins TRBV5-4 to TRBJ2-2; 9 nucleotides match TRBD2. This TCR was recovered from a middle-aged man in good health and CMV-seropositive. The CDR3 sequence is CASSLEREVRYTGELFF. The CDR3 nucleotides are TGTGCCAGCAGCTTAGAGCGGGAGGTGCGGTACACCGGGGAGCTGTTTTTT.